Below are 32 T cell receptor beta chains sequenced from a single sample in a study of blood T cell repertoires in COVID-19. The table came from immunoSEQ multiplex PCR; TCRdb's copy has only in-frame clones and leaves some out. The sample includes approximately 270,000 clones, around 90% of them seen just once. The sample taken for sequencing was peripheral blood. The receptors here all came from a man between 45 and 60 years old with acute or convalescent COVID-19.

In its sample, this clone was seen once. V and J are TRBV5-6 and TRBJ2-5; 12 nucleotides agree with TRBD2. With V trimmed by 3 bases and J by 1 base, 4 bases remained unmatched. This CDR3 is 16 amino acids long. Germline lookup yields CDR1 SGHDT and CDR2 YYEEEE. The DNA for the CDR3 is TGTGCCAGCAGCTCCGGACTAGCGGGGATCCAAGAGACCCAGTACTTC. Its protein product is CASSSGLAGIQETQYF.

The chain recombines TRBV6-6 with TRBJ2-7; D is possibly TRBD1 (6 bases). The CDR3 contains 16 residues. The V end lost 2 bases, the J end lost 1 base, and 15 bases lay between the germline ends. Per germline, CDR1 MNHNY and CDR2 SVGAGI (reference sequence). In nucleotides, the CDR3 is TGTGCCAGCAGTTACGTGGAGCAGGGGAATTCCTACGAGCAGTACTTC. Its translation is CASSYVEQGNSYEQYF.

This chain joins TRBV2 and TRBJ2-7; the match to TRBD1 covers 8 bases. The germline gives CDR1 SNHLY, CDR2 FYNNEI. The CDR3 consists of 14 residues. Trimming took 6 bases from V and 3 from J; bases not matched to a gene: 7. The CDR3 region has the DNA TGTGCCAGCAGCCGGGACAGGAACGGCTACGAGCAGTACTTC. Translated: CASSRDRNGYEQYF.

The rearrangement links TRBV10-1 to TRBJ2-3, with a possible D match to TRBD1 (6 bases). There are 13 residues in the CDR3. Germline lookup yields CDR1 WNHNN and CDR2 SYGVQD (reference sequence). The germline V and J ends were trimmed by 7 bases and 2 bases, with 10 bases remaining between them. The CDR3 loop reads CASKRDTTDTQYF. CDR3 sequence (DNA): TGCGCCAGCAAACGGGACACCACAGATACGCAGTATTTT.

Here the CDR3 DNA reads TGTGCCAGCAGCAGGGGCCCCCAAGAGACCCAGTACTTC. Its translation: CASSRGPQETQYF. The V and J genes are TRBV9 and TRBJ2-5; tentatively, D is TRBD1 (5 bases). The germline V gene has CDR1 SGDLS and CDR2 YYNGEE. The V and J ends lost 4 bases and 1 base respectively, with 8 bases between them. The CDR3 runs to 13 residues.

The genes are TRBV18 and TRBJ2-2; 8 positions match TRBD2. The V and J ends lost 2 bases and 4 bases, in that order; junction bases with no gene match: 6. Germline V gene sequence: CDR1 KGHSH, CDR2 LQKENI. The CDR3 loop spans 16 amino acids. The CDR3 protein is CASSPGRGGSTGELFF. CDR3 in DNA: TGTGCCAGCTCACCAGGACGGGGGGGCAGCACCGGGGAGCTGTTTTTT.

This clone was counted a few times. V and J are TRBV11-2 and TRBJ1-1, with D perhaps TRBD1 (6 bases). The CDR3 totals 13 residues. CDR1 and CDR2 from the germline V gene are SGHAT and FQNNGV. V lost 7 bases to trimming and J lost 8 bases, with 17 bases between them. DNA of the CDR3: TGTGCCAGCACCGGACAGTTGGGGTCCGAAGCTTTCTTT. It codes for CASTGQLGSEAFF.

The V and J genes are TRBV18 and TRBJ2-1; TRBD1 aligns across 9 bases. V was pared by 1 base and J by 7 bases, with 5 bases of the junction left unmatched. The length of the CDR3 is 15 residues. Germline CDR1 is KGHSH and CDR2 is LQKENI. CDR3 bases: TGTGCCAGCTCACCACGACAGGGGGATGGGAATGAGCAGTTCTTC. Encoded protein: CASSPRQGDGNEQFF.

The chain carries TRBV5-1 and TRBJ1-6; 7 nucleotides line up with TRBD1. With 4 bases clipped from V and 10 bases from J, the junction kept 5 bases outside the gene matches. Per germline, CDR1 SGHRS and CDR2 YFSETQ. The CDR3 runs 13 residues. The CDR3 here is CASSGDSGSPLHF. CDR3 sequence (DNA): TGCGCCAGCAGCGGGGACAGTGGGTCACCCCTCCACTTT.

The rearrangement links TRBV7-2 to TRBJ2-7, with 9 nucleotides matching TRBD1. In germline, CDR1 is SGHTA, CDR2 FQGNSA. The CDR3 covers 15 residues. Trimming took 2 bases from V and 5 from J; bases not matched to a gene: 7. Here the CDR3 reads CASSLWGQGVNEQYF. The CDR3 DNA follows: TGTGCCAGCAGCTTATGGGGACAGGGAGTCAACGAGCAGTACTTC.

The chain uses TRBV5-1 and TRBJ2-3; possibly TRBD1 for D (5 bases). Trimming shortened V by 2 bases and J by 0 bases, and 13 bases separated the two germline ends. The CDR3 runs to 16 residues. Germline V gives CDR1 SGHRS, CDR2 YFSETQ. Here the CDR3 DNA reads TGCGCCAGCAGCTTAAAAGACAGCCCTAGCACAGATACGCAGTATTTT. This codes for CASSLKDSPSTDTQYF.

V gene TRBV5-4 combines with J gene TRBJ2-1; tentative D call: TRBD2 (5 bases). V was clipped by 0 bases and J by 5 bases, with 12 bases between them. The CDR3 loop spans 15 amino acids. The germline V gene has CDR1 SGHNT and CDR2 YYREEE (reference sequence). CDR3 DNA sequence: TGTGCCAGCAGCTTGGCCGGGTCGGGGAACAATGAGCAGTTCTTC. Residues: CASSLAGSGNNEQFF.

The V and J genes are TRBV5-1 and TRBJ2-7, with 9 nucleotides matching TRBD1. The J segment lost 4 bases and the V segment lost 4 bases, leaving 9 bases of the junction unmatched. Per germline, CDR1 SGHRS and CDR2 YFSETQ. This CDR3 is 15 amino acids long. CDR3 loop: CASSAIPGQGYEQYF. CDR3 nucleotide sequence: TGCGCCAGCAGCGCGATTCCGGGACAGGGTTACGAGCAGTACTTC.

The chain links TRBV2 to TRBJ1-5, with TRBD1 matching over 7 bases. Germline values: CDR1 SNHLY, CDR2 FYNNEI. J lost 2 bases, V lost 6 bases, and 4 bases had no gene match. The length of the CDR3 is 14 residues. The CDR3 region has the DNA TGTGCCAGCAGCCGGGACAGCCGCAATCAGCCCCAGCATTTT. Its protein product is CASSRDSRNQPQHF. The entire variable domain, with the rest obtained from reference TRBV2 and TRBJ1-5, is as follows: EPEVTQTPSHQVTQMGQEVILRCVPISNHLYFYWYRQILGQKVEFLVSFYNNEISEKSEIFDDQFSVERPDGSNFTLKIRSTKLEDSAMYFCASSRDSRNQPQHFGDGTRLSIL.

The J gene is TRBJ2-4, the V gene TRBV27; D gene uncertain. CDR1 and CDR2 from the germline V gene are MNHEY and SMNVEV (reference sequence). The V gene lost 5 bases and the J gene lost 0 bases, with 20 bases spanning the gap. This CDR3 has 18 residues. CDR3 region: CASSLTPRFPLAKNIQYF. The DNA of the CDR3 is TGTGCCAGCAGTCTGACCCCCAGGTTCCCTCTAGCCAAAAACATTCAGTACTTC.

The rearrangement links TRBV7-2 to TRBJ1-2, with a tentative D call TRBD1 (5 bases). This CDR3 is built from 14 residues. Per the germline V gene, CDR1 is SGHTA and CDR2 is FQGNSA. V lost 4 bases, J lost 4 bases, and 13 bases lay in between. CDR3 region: CASSSPARVYGYTF. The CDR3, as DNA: TGTGCCAGCAGCTCCCCGGCCAGGGTCTATGGCTACACCTTC.

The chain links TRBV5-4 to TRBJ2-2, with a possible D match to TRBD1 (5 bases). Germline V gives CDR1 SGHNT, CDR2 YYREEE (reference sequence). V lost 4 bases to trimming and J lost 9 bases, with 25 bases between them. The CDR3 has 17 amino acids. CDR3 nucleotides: TGTGCCAGCAGCCCTAGGGGCCGTCTCCTCCGGACGCGGGAGCTGTTTTTT. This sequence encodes CASSPRGRLLRTRELFF. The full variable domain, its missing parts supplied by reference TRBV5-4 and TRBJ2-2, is ETGVTQSPTHLIKTRGQQVTLRCSSQSGHNTVSWYQQALGQGPQFIFQYYREEENGRGNFPPRFSGLQFPNYSSELNVNALELDDSALYLCASSPRGRLLRTRELFFGEGSRLTVL.

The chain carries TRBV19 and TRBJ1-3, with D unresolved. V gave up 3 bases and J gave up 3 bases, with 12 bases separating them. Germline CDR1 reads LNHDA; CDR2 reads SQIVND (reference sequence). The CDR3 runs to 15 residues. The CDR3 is CASSMGGRIGNTIYF. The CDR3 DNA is TGTGCCAGTAGTATGGGAGGACGAATTGGAAACACCATATATTTT.

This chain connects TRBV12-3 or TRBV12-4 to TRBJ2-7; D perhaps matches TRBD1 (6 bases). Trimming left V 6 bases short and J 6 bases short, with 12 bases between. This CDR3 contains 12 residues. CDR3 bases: TGTGCCAGCAGGGTACAGGGAGCCGAGCAGTACTTC. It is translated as CASRVQGAEQYF.

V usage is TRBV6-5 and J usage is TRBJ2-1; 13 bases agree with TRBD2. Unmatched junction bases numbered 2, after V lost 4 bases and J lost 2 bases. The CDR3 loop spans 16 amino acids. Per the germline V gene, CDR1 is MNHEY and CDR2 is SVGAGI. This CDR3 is CASSSTSGGTYNEQFF. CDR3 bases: TGTGCCAGCAGTTCGACTAGCGGGGGGACCTACAATGAGCAGTTCTTC.

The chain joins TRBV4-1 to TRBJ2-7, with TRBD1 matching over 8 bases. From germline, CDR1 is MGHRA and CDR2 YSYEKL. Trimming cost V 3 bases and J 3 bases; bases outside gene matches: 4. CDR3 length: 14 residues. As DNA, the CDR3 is TGCGCCAGCAGCCACGGGACAGGATACTACGAGCAGTACTTC. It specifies CASSHGTGYYEQYF.

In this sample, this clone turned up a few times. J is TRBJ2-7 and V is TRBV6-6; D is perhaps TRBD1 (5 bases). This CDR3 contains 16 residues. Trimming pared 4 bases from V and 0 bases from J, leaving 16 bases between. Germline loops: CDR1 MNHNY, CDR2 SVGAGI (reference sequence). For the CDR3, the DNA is TGTGCCAGCAGTTCCACAACAGGCCTTAGCTCCTACGAGCAGTACTTC. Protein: CASSSTTGLSSYEQYF.

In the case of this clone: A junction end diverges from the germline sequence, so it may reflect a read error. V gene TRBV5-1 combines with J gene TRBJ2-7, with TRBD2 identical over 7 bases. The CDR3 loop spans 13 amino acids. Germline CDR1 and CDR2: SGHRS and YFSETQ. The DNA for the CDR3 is TGCGCCAGCAGCTTAGACGGGGACTACGAACAGTACTTC. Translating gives CASSLDGDYEQYF.

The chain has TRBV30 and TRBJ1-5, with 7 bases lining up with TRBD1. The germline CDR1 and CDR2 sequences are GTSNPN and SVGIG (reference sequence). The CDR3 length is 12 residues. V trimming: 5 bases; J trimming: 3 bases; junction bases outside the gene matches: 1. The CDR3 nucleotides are TGTGCCTGGGACAGGGACAATCAGCCCCAGCATTTT. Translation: CAWDRDNQPQHF.

CDR3 in amino acids: CASSLTNPGVIYF. In DNA form, the CDR3 reads TGTGCCAGCAGCCTCACGAACCCAGGGGTTATATATTTT. V and J are TRBV3-1 (or the pseudogene TRBV3-2) and TRBJ1-3; D might be TRBD1 (6 bases). Germline values: CDR1 LGHDT, CDR2 YNNKEL (reference sequence). The CDR3 sequence is 13 residues long. V was cut by 4 bases and J by 13 bases, with 17 bases left in between.

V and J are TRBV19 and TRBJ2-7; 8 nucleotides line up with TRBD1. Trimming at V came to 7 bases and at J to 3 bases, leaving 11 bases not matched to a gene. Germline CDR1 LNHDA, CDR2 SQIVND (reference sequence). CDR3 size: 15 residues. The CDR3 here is CASTPTGVRIYEQYF. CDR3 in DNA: TGTGCCAGTACCCCGACAGGGGTTAGGATCTACGAGCAGTACTTC.

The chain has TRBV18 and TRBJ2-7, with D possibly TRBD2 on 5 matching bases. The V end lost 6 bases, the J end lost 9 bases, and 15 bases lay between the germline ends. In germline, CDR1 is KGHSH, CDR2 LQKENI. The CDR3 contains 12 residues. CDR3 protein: CASSPGRDPQYF. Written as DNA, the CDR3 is TGTGCCAGCTCCCCGGGGAGAGACCCGCAGTACTTC.

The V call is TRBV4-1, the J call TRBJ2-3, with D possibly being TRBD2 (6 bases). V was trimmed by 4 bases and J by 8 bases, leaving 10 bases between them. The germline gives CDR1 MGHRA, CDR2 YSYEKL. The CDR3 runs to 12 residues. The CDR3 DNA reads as TGCGCCAGCAGCCCGGGGGTGGGTACGCAGTATTTT. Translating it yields CASSPGVGTQYF.

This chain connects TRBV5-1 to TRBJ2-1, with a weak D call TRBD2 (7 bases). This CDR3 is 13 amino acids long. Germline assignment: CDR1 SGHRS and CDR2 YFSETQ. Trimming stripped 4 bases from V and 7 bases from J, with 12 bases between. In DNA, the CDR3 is TGCGCCAGCAGCCAGGGAGGGGGGAATGAGCAGTTCTTC. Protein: CASSQGGGNEQFF.

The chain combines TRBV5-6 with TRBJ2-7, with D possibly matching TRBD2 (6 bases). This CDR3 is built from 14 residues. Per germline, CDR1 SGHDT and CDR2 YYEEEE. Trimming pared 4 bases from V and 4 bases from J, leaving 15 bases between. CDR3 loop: CASSTPGRDYEQYF. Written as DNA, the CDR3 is TGTGCCAGCAGCACCCCGGGGCGGGATTACGAGCAGTACTTC.

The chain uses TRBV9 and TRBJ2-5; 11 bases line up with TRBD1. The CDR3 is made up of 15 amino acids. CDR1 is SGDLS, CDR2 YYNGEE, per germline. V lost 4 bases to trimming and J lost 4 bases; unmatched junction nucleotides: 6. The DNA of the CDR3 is TGTGCCAGCAGCCCTCGGGACAGGGGGGGAGAGACCCAGTACTTC. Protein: CASSPRDRGGETQYF.

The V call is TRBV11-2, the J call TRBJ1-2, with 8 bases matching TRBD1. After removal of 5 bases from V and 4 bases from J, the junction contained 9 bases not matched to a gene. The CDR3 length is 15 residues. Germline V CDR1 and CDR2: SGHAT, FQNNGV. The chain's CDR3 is CASSARTGPVYGYTF. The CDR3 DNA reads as TGTGCCAGCAGCGCTAGGACAGGGCCCGTCTATGGCTACACCTTC.